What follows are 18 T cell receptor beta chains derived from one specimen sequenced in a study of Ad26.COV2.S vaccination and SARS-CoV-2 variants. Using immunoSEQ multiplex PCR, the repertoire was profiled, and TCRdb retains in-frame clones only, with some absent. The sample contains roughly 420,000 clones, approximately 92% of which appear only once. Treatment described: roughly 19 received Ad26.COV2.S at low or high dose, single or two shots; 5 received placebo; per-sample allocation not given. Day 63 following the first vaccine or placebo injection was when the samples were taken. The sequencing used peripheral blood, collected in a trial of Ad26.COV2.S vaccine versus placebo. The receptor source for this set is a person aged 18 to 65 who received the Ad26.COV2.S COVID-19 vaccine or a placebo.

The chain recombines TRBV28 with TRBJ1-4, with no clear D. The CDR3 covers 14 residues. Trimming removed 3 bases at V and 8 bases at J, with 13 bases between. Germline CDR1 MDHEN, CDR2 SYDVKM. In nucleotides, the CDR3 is TGTGCCAGCAGTTTTCTAGAGTGGGAGGAAAAACTGTTTTTT. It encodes CASSFLEWEEKLFF.

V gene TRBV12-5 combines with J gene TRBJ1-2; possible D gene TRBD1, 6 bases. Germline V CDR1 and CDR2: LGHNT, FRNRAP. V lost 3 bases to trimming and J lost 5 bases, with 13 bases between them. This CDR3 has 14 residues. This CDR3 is CASGFTGIGYGYTF. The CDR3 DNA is TGTGCTAGTGGTTTTACAGGGATAGGGTATGGCTACACCTTC.

CDR3 loop: CASSPGPLAGELFF. In DNA form, the CDR3 reads TGCGCCAGCTCCCCGGGCCCGTTGGCCGGGGAGCTGTTTTTT. V and J are TRBV4-1 and TRBJ2-2; D is ambiguous. Germline V gives CDR1 MGHRA, CDR2 YSYEKL. The CDR3 consists of 14 residues. The V gene lost 8 bases and the J gene lost 6 bases, with 16 bases spanning the gap.

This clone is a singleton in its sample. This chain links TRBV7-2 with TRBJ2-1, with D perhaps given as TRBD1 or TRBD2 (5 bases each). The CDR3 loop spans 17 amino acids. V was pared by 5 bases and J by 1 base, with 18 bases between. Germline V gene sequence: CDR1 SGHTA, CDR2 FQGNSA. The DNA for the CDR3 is TGTGCCAGCAGCCCCTATACGGGGACGGCTTCCTACAATGAGCAGTTCTTC. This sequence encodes CASSPYTGTASYNEQFF. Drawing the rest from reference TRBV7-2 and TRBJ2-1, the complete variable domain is GAGVSQSPSNKVTEKGKDVELRCDPISGHTALYWYRQSLGQGLEFLIYFQGNSAPDKSGLPSDRFSAERTGGSVSTLTIQRTQQEDSAVYLCASSPYTGTASYNEQFFGPGTRLTVL.

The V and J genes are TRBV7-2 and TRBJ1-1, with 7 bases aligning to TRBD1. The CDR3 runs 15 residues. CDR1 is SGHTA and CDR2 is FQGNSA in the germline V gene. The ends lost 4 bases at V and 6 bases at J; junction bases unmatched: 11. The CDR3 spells CASSSRAGGLAEAFF. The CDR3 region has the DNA TGTGCCAGCAGCTCGCGGGCAGGGGGTTTAGCTGAAGCTTTCTTT.

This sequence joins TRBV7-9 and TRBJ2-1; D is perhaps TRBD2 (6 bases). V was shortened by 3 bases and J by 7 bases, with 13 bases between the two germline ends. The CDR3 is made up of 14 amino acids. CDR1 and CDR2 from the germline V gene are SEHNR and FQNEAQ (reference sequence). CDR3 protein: CASSFREYRNEQFF. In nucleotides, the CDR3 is TGTGCCAGCAGCTTCCGGGAGTATCGGAATGAGCAGTTCTTC.

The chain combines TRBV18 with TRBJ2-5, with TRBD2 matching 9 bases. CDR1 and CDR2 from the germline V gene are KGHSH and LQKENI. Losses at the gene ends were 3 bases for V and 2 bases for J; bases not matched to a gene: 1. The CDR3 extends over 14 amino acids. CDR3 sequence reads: CASSPTSGQETQYF. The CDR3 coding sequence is TGTGCCAGCTCACCGACTAGCGGTCAAGAGACCCAGTACTTC.

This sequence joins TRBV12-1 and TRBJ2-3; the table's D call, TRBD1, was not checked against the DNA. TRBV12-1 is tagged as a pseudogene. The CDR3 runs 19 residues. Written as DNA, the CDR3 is TGTGCCAGCAGCTTAGGGGGGGAACCGGGGACAGGGAGCACAGATACGCAGTATTTT. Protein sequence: CASSLGGEPGTGSTDTQYF.

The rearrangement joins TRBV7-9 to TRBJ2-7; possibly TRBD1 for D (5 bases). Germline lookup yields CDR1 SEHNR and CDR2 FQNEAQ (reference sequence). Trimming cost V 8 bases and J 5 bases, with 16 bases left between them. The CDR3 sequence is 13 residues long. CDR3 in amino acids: CASQTENFHEQYF. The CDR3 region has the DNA TGTGCCAGCCAGACAGAAAATTTCCACGAGCAGTACTTC.

The chain's CDR3 is CASRLTGSNEQYF. The CDR3 nucleotides are TGTGCCAGCAGACTCACAGGGAGCAACGAGCAGTACTTC. V and J are TRBV28 and TRBJ2-7; D is possibly TRBD1 (6 bases). Germline CDR1 is MDHEN and CDR2 is SYDVKM. Trimming removed 6 bases at V and 5 bases at J, with 14 bases between. The CDR3 consists of 13 residues.

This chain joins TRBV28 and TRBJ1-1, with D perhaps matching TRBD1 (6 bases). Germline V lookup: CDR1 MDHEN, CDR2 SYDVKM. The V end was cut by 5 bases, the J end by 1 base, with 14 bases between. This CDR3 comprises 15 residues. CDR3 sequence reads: CASSEGGNRNTEAFF. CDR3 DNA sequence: TGTGCCAGCAGTGAGGGGGGGAACAGGAACACTGAAGCTTTCTTT.

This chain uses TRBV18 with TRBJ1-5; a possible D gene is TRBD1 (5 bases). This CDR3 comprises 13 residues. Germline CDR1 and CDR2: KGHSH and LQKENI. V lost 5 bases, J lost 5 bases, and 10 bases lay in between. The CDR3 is CASSERDYQPQHF. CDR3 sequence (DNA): TGTGCCAGCTCAGAGAGGGACTATCAGCCCCAGCATTTT.

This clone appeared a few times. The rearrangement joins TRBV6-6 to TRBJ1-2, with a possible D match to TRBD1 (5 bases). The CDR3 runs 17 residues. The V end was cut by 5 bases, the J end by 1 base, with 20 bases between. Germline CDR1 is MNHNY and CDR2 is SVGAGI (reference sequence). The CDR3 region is CASSPRGLLSNNYGYTF. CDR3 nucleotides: TGTGCCAGCAGTCCCCGGGGCCTATTATCGAATAACTATGGCTACACCTTC.

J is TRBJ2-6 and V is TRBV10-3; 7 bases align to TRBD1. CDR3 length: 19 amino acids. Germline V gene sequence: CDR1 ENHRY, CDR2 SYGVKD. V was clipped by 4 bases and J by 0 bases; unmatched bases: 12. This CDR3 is CAISVNNRGVGSGANVLTF. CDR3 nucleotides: TGTGCCATCAGTGTGAACAACAGGGGAGTGGGCTCTGGGGCCAACGTCCTGACTTTC.

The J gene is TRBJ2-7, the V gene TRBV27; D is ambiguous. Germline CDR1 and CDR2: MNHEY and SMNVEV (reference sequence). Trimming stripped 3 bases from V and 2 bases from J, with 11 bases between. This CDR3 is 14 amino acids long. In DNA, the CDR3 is TGTGCCAGCAGTTTTGGGCAAACCGCCTACGAGCAGTACTTC. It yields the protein CASSFGQTAYEQYF.

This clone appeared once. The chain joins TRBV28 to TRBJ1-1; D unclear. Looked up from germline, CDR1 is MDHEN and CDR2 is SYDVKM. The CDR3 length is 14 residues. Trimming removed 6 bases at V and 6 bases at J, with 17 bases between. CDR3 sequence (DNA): TGTGCCAGCAGCCTCCTGACCGCGAGTGCTGAAGCTTTCTTT. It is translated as CASSLLTASAEAFF.

The CDR3 DNA reads as TGTGCCAGCAGCCCAACCGGGGGCATCGGCTACAATGAGCAGTTCTTC. This gives the protein CASSPTGGIGYNEQFF. The chain carries TRBV7-3 and TRBJ2-1; perhaps D is TRBD1 or TRBD2 (6 bases each). This CDR3 comprises 16 residues. Between the trimmed V and J ends, which lost 5 bases and 3 bases, there was a span of 17 bases. Germline lookup yields CDR1 SGHTA and CDR2 FQGTGA.

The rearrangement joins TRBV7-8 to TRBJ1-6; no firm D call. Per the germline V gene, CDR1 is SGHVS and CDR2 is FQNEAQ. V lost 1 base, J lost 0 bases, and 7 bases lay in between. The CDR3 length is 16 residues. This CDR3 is CASSLGQSSYNSPLHF. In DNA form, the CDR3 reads TGTGCCAGCAGCTTAGGGCAGAGCTCCTATAATTCACCCCTCCACTTT.